The clone carrying this T cell receptor (beta chain) was seen only a few times. Its antigen is unidentified. Profiled with immunoSEQ multiplex PCR; TCRdb holds only in-frame clones, not every one. The data hold some 17,000 clones, with 55% to 75% observed a single time. These data are taken from a study of T cells in narcolepsy. Study as a whole: Enrolled donors included narcolepsy type 1 or type 2 patients and healthy controls.

Overall study findings and caveats: Reportedly, autoreactive clonotypes were serially detected in patients' blood but not controls'.

CDR1 and CDR2 from the germline V gene are SGHDT and YYEEEE. V was shortened by 0 bases and J by 7 bases, with 13 bases between the two germline ends. This CDR3 is built from 15 residues. The sequencing sample was made of CD45RA- memory CD8+ T cells from PBMCs. The V call is TRBV5-6, the J call TRBJ1-4; possibly TRBD1 for D (5 bases). This TCR was sampled from a human donor with narcolepsy. CDR3 protein: CASSLASRVVEKLFF. The CDR3 DNA is TGTGCCAGCAGCTTGGCCTCCAGGGTGGTTGAAAAACTGTTTTTT.